The source of this T cell receptor beta chain is a study of PD-L1 blockade in urothelial cancer. About the research overall: Males with bladder-origin urothelial cancer made up about 90% of the roughly 29 patients.

Indicated time point: pretreatment peripheral blood. CDR1 is MNHEY, CDR2 SMNVEV, per germline (reference sequence). The CDR3 spans 14 residues. Trimming cost V 6 bases and J 7 bases; bases outside gene matches: 9. The repertoire was sequenced with immunoSEQ multiplex PCR; TCRdb's copy has only in-frame clones and lacks some. The sample includes about 52,000 clones, about four fifths seen only once; the top ten take 1% to 1.5%. The sequence was collected from a man aged 45-65 years with urothelial cancer. V and J are TRBV27 and TRBJ2-7; the match to TRBD1 covers 10 bases. The sample in question was PBMCs, obtained around atezolizumab (anti-PD-L1) treatment. CDR3 sequence (DNA): TGTGCCAGCAGGGGGGGACAGGGGTCGCTTGAGCAGTACTTC. It yields the protein CASRGGQGSLEQYF.